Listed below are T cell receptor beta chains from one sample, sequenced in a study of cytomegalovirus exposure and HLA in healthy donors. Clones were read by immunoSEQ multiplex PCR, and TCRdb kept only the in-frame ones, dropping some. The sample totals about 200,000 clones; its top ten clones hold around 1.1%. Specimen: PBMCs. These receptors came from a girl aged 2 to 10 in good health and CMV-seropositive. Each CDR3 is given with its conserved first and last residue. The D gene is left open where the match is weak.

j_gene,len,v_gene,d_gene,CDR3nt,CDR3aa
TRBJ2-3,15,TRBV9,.,TGTGCCAGCAGCGTAGGTGGGGTGTCGGGGAATACGCAGTATTTT,CASSVGGVSGNTQYF
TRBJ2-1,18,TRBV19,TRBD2,TGTGCCAGTAGTCTTGGTAGGGGACTAGCGAACTCCTACAATGAGCAGTTCTTC,CASSLGRGLANSYNEQFF
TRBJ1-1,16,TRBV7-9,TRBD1,TGTGCCAGCAGCTCAACCCCGGGACAGGGGCACACTGAAGCTTTCTTT,CASSSTPGQGHTEAFF
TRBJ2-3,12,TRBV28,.,TGTGCCAGCTCGGAGAACACAGATACGCAGTATTTT,CASSENTDTQYF
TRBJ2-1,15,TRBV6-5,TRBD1,TGTGCCAGCAGCACCTCCGGGACAGTCTACAATGAGCAGTTCTTC,CASSTSGTVYNEQFF
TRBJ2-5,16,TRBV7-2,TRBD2,TGTGCCAGCCACCCTAGCGGGACCATGGGTGGGGAGACCCAGTACTTC,CASHPSGTMGGETQYF
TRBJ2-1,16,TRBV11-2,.,TGTGCCAGCAGCTTAGATCTATGGGGCAGGGACAATGAGCAGTTCTTC,CASSLDLWGRDNEQFF
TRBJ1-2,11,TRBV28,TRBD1,TGTGCCAGCAGTCCCGGACAGGGGTCGATCTTC,CASSPGQGSIF
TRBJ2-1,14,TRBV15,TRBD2,TGTGCCACCGCCCCTAGCGGGAGCGGGTTTGAGCAGTTCTTC,CATAPSGSGFEQFF
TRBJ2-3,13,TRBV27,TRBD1,TGTGCCAGCAGTTTAGACAGGGGAAATACGCAGTATTTT,CASSLDRGNTQYF
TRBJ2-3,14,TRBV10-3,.,TGTGCCATCAGTGGGAGGCAGGATGGGCTGTCGCAGTATTTT,CAISGRQDGLSQYF
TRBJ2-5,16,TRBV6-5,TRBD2,TGTGCCAGCAGTTACATAGCGGGAGGCCTACAAGAGACCCAGTACTTC,CASSYIAGGLQETQYF
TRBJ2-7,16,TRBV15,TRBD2,TGTGCCACCAGCAGACCCCGGGGGGTGGATGGGTACGAGCAGTACTTC,CATSRPRGVDGYEQYF
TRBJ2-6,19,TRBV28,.,TGTGCCAGCAGCCTCCCAGGAGGCAGGACGTACTCTGGGGCCAACGTCCTGACTTTC,CASSLPGGRTYSGANVLTF
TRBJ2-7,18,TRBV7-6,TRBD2,TGTGCCAGCAGCTTAGTCGGGGGCTTAGCGGGAATGGCCTACGAGCAGTACTTC,CASSLVGGLAGMAYEQYF
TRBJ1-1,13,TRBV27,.,TGTGCCAGCAGTCTCCGGACAGCCACTGAAGCTTTCTTT,CASSLRTATEAFF
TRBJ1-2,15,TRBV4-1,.,TGCGCCAGCAGCCAAGACGAATGGAGGGTGAGGGGCTACACCTTC,CASSQDEWRVRGYTF
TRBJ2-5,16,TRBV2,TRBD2,TGTGCCAGCAGTGAGGGGGTGCGGGAGGGGGAAGAGACCCAGTACTTC,CASSEGVREGEETQYF
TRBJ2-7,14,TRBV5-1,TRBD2,TGCGCCAGCAGCTTCGGGACGGGCGGGGGCGAGCAGTACTTC,CASSFGTGGGEQYF
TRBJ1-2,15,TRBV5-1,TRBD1,TGCGCCAGCAGCCCCACCCGTGACAGGGCAGGGGGCTACACCTTC,CASSPTRDRAGGYTF
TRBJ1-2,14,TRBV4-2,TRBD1,TGTGCCAGCAGCCAGGACAGGGGGCGTAATGGCTACACCTTC,CASSQDRGRNGYTF
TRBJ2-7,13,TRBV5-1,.,TGCGCCAGCAGCTTGGGACAAGGTCGGGAGCAGTACTTC,CASSLGQGREQYF
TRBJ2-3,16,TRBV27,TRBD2,TGTGCCAGCAGTTCCACTAGCGGGGAGTTCACAGATACGCAGTATTTT,CASSSTSGEFTDTQYF
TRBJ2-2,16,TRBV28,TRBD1,TGTGCCAGCAGTTTGGTGACAGGGAAGAACACCGGGGAGCTGTTTTTT,CASSLVTGKNTGELFF
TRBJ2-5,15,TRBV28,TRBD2,TGTGCCAGCAGCCCCATAGCGGGAGAACAAGAGACCCAGTACTTC,CASSPIAGEQETQYF
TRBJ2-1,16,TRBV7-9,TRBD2,TGTGCCAGCAGCTTAGCTAGCGGGACCTCCTACAATGAGCAGTTCTTC,CASSLASGTSYNEQFF
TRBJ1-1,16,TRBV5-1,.,TGCGCCAGCAGCTTGGCCGGGATGGGCATGAACACTGAAGCTTTCTTT,CASSLAGMGMNTEAFF
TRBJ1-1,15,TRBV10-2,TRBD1,TGCGCCAGCAGTGAGATAGGACAGGGGGCTACCGAAGCTTTCTTT,CASSEIGQGATEAFF
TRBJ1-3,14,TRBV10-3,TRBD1,TGTGCCATCAGTGAAGGGACAGGGGCAGACACCATATATTTT,CAISEGTGADTIYF
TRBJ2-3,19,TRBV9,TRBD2,TGTGCCAGCAGCGTAGGATCAGGCTTAGCGGGAGTGGCGACAGATACGCAGTATTTT,CASSVGSGLAGVATDTQYF
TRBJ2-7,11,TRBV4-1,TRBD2,TGCGCCAGCCGGGCGGGGGACGAGCAGTACTTC,CASRAGDEQYF
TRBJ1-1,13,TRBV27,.,TGTGCCAGCAGTTTTGCGGGGAACACTGAAGCTTTCTTT,CASSFAGNTEAFF